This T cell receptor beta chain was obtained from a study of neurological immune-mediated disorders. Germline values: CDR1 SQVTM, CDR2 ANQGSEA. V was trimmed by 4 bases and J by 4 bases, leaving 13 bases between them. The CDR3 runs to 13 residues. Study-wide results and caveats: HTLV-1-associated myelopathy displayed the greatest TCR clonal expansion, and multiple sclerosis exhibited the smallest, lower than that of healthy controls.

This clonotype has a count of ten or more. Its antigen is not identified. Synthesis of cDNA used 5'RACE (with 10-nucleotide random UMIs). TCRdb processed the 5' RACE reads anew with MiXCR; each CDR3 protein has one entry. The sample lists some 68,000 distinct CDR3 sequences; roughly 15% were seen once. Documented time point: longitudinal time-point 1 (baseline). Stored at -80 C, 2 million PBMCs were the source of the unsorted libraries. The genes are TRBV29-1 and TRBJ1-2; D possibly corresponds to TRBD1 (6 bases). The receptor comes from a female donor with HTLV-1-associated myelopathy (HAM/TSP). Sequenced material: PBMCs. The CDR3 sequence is CSVVAGQSYGYTF. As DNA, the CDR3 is TGCAGCGTTGTAGCCGGACAGTCCTATGGCTACACCTTC.